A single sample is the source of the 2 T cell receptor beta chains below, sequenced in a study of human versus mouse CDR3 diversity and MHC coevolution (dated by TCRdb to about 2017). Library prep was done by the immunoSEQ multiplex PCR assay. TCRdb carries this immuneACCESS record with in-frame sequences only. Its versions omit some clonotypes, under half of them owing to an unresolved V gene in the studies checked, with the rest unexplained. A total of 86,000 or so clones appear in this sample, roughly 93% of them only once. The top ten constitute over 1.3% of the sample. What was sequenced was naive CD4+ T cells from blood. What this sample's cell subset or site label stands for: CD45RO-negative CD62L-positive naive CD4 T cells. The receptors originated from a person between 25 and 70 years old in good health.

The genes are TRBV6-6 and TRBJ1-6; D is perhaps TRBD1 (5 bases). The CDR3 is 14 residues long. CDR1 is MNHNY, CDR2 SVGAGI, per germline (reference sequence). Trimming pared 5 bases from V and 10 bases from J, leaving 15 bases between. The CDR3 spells CASSTRELGSPLHF. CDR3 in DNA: TGTGCCAGCAGTACCAGGGAATTGGGATCACCCCTCCACTTT.

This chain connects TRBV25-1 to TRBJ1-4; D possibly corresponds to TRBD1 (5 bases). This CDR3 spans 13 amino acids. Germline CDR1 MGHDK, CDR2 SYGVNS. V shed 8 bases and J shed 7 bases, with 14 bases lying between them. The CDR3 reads CASLAGMGEKLFF. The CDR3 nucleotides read TGTGCCAGCTTGGCAGGGATGGGTGAAAAACTGTTTTTT. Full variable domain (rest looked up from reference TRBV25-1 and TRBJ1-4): EADIYQTPRYLVIGTGKKITLECSQTMGHDKMYWYQQDPGMELHLIHYSYGVNSTEKGDLSSESTVSRIRTEHFPLTLESARPSHTSQYLCASLAGMGEKLFFGSGTQLSVL.